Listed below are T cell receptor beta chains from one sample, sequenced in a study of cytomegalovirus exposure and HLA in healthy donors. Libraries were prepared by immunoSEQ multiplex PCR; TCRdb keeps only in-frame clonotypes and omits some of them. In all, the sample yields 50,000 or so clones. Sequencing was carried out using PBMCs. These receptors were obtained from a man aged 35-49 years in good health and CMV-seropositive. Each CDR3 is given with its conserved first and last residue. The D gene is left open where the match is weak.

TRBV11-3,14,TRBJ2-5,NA,CASSLAGLQETQYF,TGTGCCAGCAGCTTAGCGGGACTCCAAGAGACCCAGTACTTC
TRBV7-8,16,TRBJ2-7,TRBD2,CASSLEYWAGGGEQYF,TGTGCCAGCAGCTTAGAGTACTGGGCGGGGGGCGGCGAGCAGTACTTC
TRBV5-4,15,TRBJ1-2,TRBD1,CASSGDRGRVSGYTF,TGTGCCAGCAGCGGGGACAGGGGCAGAGTAAGTGGCTACACCTTC
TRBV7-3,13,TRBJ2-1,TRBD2,CASSLATSAPQFF,TGTGCCAGCAGCTTAGCCACTAGCGCCCCCCAGTTCTTC
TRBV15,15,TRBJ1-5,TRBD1,CATSRGDRSDQPQHF,TGTGCCACCAGCAGAGGGGACAGGTCGGATCAGCCCCAGCATTTT
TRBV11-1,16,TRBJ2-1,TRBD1,CASTPFPGQGASEQFF,TGTGCCAGCACGCCTTTCCCGGGACAGGGTGCGAGTGAGCAGTTCTTC
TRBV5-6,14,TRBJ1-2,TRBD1,CASSQDRGLEGYTF,TGTGCCAGCAGTCAGGACAGGGGGCTAGAGGGCTACACCTTC
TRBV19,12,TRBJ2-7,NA,CASSFARGEQYF,TGTGCCAGTAGTTTTGCCCGAGGAGAGCAGTACTTC
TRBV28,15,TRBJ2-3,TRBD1,CASTPGTGGSDTQYF,TGTGCCAGCACACCAGGGACAGGGGGCTCAGATACGCAGTATTTT
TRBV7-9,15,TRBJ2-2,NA,CASSVRDLNTGELFF,TGTGCCAGCAGCGTCCGGGACTTGAACACCGGGGAGCTGTTTTTT
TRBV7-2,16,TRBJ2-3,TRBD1,CASSLQTGGATDTQYF,TGTGCCAGCAGCTTACAGACAGGGGGCGCGACAGATACGCAGTATTTT
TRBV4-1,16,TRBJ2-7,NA,CASSLGAGEGSYEQYF,TGCGCCAGCAGCCTAGGTGCAGGGGAGGGGTCCTACGAGCAGTACTTC
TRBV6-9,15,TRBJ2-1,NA,CASSFPGLAPDEQFF,TGTGCCAGCAGTTTCCCCGGGCTAGCTCCCGATGAGCAGTTCTTC
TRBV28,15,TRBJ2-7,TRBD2,CATTFPSSGSYEQYF,TGTGCCACTACTTTTCCTTCTAGCGGCTCCTACGAGCAGTACTTC
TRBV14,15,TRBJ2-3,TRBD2,CASSPEGGGADTQYF,TGTGCCAGCAGCCCGGAAGGCGGGGGGGCAGATACGCAGTATTTT
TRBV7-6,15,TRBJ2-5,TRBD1,CASSLADRGIETQYF,TGTGCCAGCAGCTTAGCGGACAGGGGTATCGAGACCCAGTACTTC
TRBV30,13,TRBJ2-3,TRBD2,CARGTSGEGTQYF,TGTGCCCGGGGGACTAGCGGTGAGGGTACGCAGTATTTT
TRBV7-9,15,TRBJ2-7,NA,CASSLSLNPQGEQYF,TGTGCCAGCAGCTTGTCCCTAAACCCGCAGGGCGAGCAGTACTTC
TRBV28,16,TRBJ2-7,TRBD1,CASSRAGTGGVYEQYF,TGTGCCAGCAGTCGGGCCGGGACAGGGGGGGTGTACGAGCAGTACTTC
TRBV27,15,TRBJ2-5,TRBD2,CASSRLAGGQETQYF,TGTGCCAGCAGCCGACTAGCGGGGGGGCAAGAGACCCAGTACTTC
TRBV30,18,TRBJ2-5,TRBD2,CAWSVASGGRAVLETQYF,TGTGCCTGGAGTGTGGCTAGCGGGGGCCGGGCCGTTTTAGAGACCCAGTACTTC
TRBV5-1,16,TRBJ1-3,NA,CASSFGSGASGNTIYF,TGCGCCAGCAGCTTCGGGAGCGGGGCCTCTGGAAACACCATATATTTT
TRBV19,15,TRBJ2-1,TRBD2,CASSIGASGRVEQFF,TGTGCCAGTAGCATAGGGGCTAGCGGGAGAGTTGAGCAGTTCTTC
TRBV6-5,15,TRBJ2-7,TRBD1,CASSYRGQGIYEQYF,TGTGCCAGCAGCTATAGGGGACAGGGGATCTACGAGCAGTACTTC
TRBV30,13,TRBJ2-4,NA,CAWSAGTKNIQYF,TGTGCCTGGAGTGCGGGAACCAAAAACATTCAGTACTTC
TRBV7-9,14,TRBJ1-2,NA,CASSLETGLYGYTF,TGTGCCAGCAGCTTGGAAACAGGGCTCTATGGCTACACCTTC
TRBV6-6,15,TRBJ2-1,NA,CASSYVTILTNEQFF,TGTGCCAGCAGTTACGTCACCATCCTAACCAATGAGCAGTTCTTC
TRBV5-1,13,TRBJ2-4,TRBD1,CASSFSTGDIQYF,TGCGCCAGCAGCTTTAGTACAGGGGACATTCAGTACTTC
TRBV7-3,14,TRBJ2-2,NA,CASSLTGGTGELFF,TGTGCCAGCAGCTTAACTGGGGGGACCGGGGAGCTGTTTTTT
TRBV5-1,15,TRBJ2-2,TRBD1,CASTGRQGNTGELFF,TGCGCCAGCACCGGAAGACAGGGGAACACCGGGGAGCTGTTTTTT
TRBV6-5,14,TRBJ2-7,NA,CASRTGQTSYEQYF,TGTGCCAGCAGGACTGGACAGACCTCCTATGAGCAGTACTTC
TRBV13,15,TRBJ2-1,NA,CASSLEGNSYNEQFF,TGTGCCAGCAGCTTAGAGGGGAACTCCTACAATGAGCAGTTCTTC
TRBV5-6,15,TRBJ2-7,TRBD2,CASSPTSGGAYEQYF,TGTGCCAGCAGCCCGACTAGCGGGGGGGCCTACGAGCAGTACTTC
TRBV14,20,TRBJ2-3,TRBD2,CASSQDPRTSGRRGTDTQYF,TGTGCCAGCAGCCAAGATCCTAGGACTAGCGGGAGGCGGGGCACAGATACGCAGTATTTT
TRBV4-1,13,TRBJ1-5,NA,CAHGGEGNQPQHF,TGCGCCCACGGCGGGGAGGGCAATCAGCCCCAGCATTTT